The 6 T cell receptor beta chains listed next were all sequenced from one sample in a study of cytomegalovirus exposure and HLA in healthy donors. Libraries were prepared by immunoSEQ multiplex PCR; TCRdb keeps only in-frame clonotypes and omits some of them. Of about 64,000 clones listed, about 95% are singletons. Material for sequencing was PBMCs. The receptors derive from a woman between 18 and 29 years old in good health and CMV-seropositive.

The V and J genes are TRBV4-2 and TRBJ2-1; the match to TRBD2 covers 7 bases. The CDR3 has 15 residues. The J segment lost 3 bases and the V segment lost 2 bases, leaving 4 bases of the junction unmatched. The V gene's germline CDR1 is LGHNA and CDR2 YNFKEQ. For the CDR3, the DNA is TGTGCCAGCAGCCAAAAGGCGGGAGACTACAATGAGCAGTTCTTC. This sequence encodes CASSQKAGDYNEQFF.

The chain combines TRBV4-1 with TRBJ1-2, with D maybe TRBD1 (6 bases). This CDR3 is 16 amino acids long. Trimming removed 1 base from V and 0 bases from J, with 12 bases in between. Germline V gene sequence: CDR1 MGHRA, CDR2 YSYEKL. The CDR3 is CASSQGRQEPNYGYTF. The CDR3 DNA follows: TGCGCCAGCAGCCAAGGACGACAGGAACCTAACTATGGCTACACCTTC.

The chain couples TRBV30 to TRBJ1-3; D is uncertain. CDR1 and CDR2 from the germline V gene are GTSNPN and SVGIG (reference sequence). The CDR3 runs 13 residues. The V and J ends lost 3 bases and 0 bases respectively, with 6 bases between them. The CDR3 here is CAWRGASGNTIYF. In DNA, the CDR3 is TGTGCCTGGAGGGGAGCCTCTGGAAACACCATATATTTT. Filled out from reference TRBV30 and TRBJ1-3, the complete variable domain reads SQTIHQWPATLVQPVGSPLSLECTVEGTSNPNLYWYRQAAGRGLQLLFYSVGIGQISSEVPQNLSASRPQDRQFILSSKKLLLSDSGFYLCAWRGASGNTIYFGEGSWLTVV.

In its sample, this clone was seen once. The V gene is TRBV28, the J gene TRBJ1-2; D call uncertain. The CDR3 is 14 amino acids. Between the trimmed V and J ends, which lost 5 bases and 5 bases, there was a span of 15 bases. Germline V lookup: CDR1 MDHEN, CDR2 SYDVKM. DNA for the CDR3: TGTGCCAGCAGTGCCGGGTCCCTCTGGTATGGCTACACCTTC. Residues: CASSAGSLWYGYTF.

The rearrangement joins TRBV27 to TRBJ2-1, with 10 nucleotides matching TRBD2. The CDR3 length is 15 residues. Germline assignment: CDR1 MNHEY and CDR2 SMNVEV (reference sequence). The trim removed 4 bases at V and 7 bases at J, leaving 7 bases unmatched. The CDR3 DNA is TGTGCCAGCAGTTCACAGCGGGAGGGCCGAAATGAGCAGTTCTTC. Amino acid sequence: CASSSQREGRNEQFF.

The V call is TRBV11-2, the J call TRBJ2-3, with 7 bases fitting TRBD2. This CDR3 is built from 16 residues. The V gene's germline CDR1 is SGHAT and CDR2 FQNNGV. The V gene end was trimmed by 1 base and the J gene end by 2 bases; junction bases not matched to a gene: 6. The CDR3 nucleotides are TGTGCCAGCAGCTTAGTATCCCGGGGGGACACAGATACGCAGTATTTT. As protein: CASSLVSRGDTDTQYF.